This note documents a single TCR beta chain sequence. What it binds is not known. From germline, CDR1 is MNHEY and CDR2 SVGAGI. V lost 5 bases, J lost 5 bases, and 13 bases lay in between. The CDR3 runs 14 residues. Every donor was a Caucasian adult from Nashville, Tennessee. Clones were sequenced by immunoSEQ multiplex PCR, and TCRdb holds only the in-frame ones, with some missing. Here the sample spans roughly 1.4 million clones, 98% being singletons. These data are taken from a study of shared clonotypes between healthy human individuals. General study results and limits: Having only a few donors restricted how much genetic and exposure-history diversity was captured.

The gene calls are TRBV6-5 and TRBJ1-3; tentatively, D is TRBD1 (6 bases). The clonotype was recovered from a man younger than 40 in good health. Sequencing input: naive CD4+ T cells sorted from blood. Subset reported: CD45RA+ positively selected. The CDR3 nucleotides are TGTGCCAGCAGTGCCGGGACAACCAGAAACACCATATATTTT. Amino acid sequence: CASSAGTTRNTIYF.